This is a list of T cell receptor beta chains from one sample in a study of response to subunit inactivated influenza vaccine. TCRdb redid the calling of the RT-PCR reads with MiXCR, one entry per CDR3 protein. The data contain hundreds of thousands of distinct CDR3 sequences, under 9% of them singletons. Sequenced here: PBMCs from blood, sampled 23 months after vaccination. The receptors were gathered from a man between 50 and 69 years old who received an inactivated influenza vaccine. Each CDR3 is given with its conserved first and last residue. Each record gives: V gene, J gene, D gene, clone size, CDR3 DNA, CDR3 protein. A D gene is named only where the DNA matches it firmly. Rows give clone size only sometimes, using once, few, many, or a class for an expanded clone.

V gene: TRBV5-1; J gene: TRBJ1-1; D gene: TRBD1; clone size: -; CDR3 DNA: TGCGCCAGCAGCTTGGGGACAGGGTGGGACACTGAAGCTTTCTTT; CDR3 protein: CASSLGTGWDTEAFF
V gene: TRBV30; J gene: TRBJ2-4; D gene: -; clone size: few; CDR3 DNA: TGTGCCTGGAGTGGGGGGACCGAAGGGGCCAAAAACATTCAGTACTTC; CDR3 protein: CAWSGGTEGAKNIQYF
V gene: TRBV5-1; J gene: TRBJ2-3; D gene: TRBD2; clone size: -; CDR3 DNA: TGCGCCAGCAGCTTGGCCGGGACTAGCGGGGTCCACAGGTATTTT; CDR3 protein: CASSLAGTSGVHRYF
V gene: TRBV18; J gene: TRBJ2-5; D gene: -; clone size: few; CDR3 DNA: TGTGCCAGCTCACGAGGGATTTCGGGGGAGACCCAGTACTTC; CDR3 protein: CASSRGISGETQYF
V gene: TRBV7-7; J gene: TRBJ2-5; D gene: -; clone size: many; CDR3 DNA: TGTGCTAGCAGCTTGGGGCGGACAGTACGCGGGGAGACCCAGTACTTC; CDR3 protein: CASSLGRTVRGETQYF
V gene: TRBV24-1; J gene: TRBJ2-5; D gene: TRBD2; clone size: few; CDR3 DNA: TGTGCCACCAGTGAGATCAGGGCTAGCGGGAGCCAAGAGACCCAGTACTTC; CDR3 protein: CATSEIRASGSQETQYF
V gene: TRBV2; J gene: TRBJ2-7; D gene: TRBD1; clone size: -; CDR3 DNA: TGTGCCAGCAGTGAGGGTACAGGGGTTACCTACGAGCAGTACTTC; CDR3 protein: CASSEGTGVTYEQYF
V gene: TRBV5-1; J gene: TRBJ1-2; D gene: -; clone size: -; CDR3 DNA: TGCGCCAGCAGCTTGTCGACCGGGACACCGCATGGCTACACCTTC; CDR3 protein: CASSLSTGTPHGYTF
V gene: TRBV29-1; J gene: TRBJ1-1; D gene: TRBD1; clone size: -; CDR3 DNA: TGCAGCGTTACTACAGGGGACGCTGAAGCTTTCTTT; CDR3 protein: CSVTTGDAEAFF
V gene: TRBV12-3/TRBV12-4; J gene: TRBJ1-2; D gene: -; clone size: many; CDR3 DNA: TGTGCCAGCAGTTTAAGTGGACACAACGGCTACACCTTC; CDR3 protein: CASSLSGHNGYTF
V gene: TRBV5-1; J gene: TRBJ2-7; D gene: -; clone size: -; CDR3 DNA: TGCGCCAGCGGGCAGGGGCCACAGACCTACGAGCAGTACTTC; CDR3 protein: CASGQGPQTYEQYF
V gene: TRBV6-5; J gene: TRBJ2-2; D gene: -; clone size: few; CDR3 DNA: TGTGCCAGCAGTTTGTTCCCAGAGAACACCGGGGAGCTGTTTTTT; CDR3 protein: CASSLFPENTGELFF
V gene: TRBV18; J gene: TRBJ2-1; D gene: -; clone size: -; CDR3 DNA: TGTGCCAGCTCACCACGGTTTTCTTATGGCGCCCGAGCGCGGAATGAGCGGTTCTTC; CDR3 protein: CASSPRFSYGARARNERFF
V gene: TRBV2; J gene: TRBJ1-3; D gene: -; clone size: -; CDR3 DNA: TGTGCCAGCAGTCGTGGGCTTGGAAACACCATATATTTT; CDR3 protein: CASSRGLGNTIYF
V gene: TRBV5-6; J gene: TRBJ2-7; D gene: -; clone size: few; CDR3 DNA: TGTGCCAGCAGCTTGGTTGGACACCAGAGCTCCTACGAGCAGTACTTC; CDR3 protein: CASSLVGHQSSYEQYF
V gene: TRBV29-1; J gene: TRBJ2-7; D gene: TRBD1; clone size: many; CDR3 DNA: TGCAGCGGCCTGACAGGGTTGGGCGAGCAGTACTTC; CDR3 protein: CSGLTGLGEQYF
V gene: TRBV10-3; J gene: TRBJ2-1; D gene: TRBD2; clone size: few; CDR3 DNA: TGTGCCATCAGTGCCGGGACTAGCCCCTACAATGAGCAGTTCTTC; CDR3 protein: CAISAGTSPYNEQFF
V gene: TRBV7-8; J gene: TRBJ1-1; D gene: -; clone size: few; CDR3 DNA: TGTGCCAGCAGCTTAGCAGTCATAGATAACACTGAAGCTTTCTTT; CDR3 protein: CASSLAVIDNTEAFF
V gene: TRBV5-1; J gene: TRBJ2-1; D gene: TRBD1; clone size: many; CDR3 DNA: TGCGCCAGCAGCTTTGAAATAGGGGGCGCCGGGGATGAGCAGTTCTTC; CDR3 protein: CASSFEIGGAGDEQFF
V gene: TRBV5-1; J gene: TRBJ1-1; D gene: -; clone size: -; CDR3 DNA: TGCGCCAGCAGCTCGGGGGACCCCCTCCGTGACACTGAAGCTTTCTTT; CDR3 protein: CASSSGDPLRDTEAFF
V gene: TRBV6-2/TRBV6-3; J gene: TRBJ2-7; D gene: TRBD1; clone size: -; CDR3 DNA: TGTGCCAGCAGTTCTTTTGGACAGGGGGCATACGAGCAGTACTTC; CDR3 protein: CASSSFGQGAYEQYF
V gene: TRBV9; J gene: TRBJ2-1; D gene: TRBD1; clone size: few; CDR3 DNA: TGTGCCAGCAGCGTATCAGACAGGGCGAGGGGGAATGAGCAGTTCTTC; CDR3 protein: CASSVSDRARGNEQFF
V gene: TRBV29-1; J gene: TRBJ1-5; D gene: -; clone size: few; CDR3 DNA: TGCAGCGTTGGGGGCCCAAATCAGCCCCAGCATTTT; CDR3 protein: CSVGGPNQPQHF
V gene: TRBV20-1; J gene: TRBJ1-1; D gene: -; clone size: many; CDR3 DNA: TGCAGAGAGGGGTCCCTGAACACTGAAGCTTTCTTT; CDR3 protein: CREGSLNTEAFF
V gene: TRBV11-2; J gene: TRBJ1-4; D gene: -; clone size: many; CDR3 DNA: TGTGCCAGCAGCTTAACAATGAGGGGCGTCGATGAAAAACTGTTTTTT; CDR3 protein: CASSLTMRGVDEKLFF
V gene: TRBV12-3/TRBV12-4; J gene: TRBJ2-1; D gene: -; clone size: many; CDR3 DNA: TGTGCCAGCAGTCTCCAGACAGGCAATGAGCAGTTCTTC; CDR3 protein: CASSLQTGNEQFF
V gene: TRBV9; J gene: TRBJ2-1; D gene: -; clone size: -; CDR3 DNA: TGTGCCAGCAGCGTAGACCTAGCGCCCTCCTACAATGAGCAGTTCTTC; CDR3 protein: CASSVDLAPSYNEQFF
V gene: TRBV20-1; J gene: TRBJ1-1; D gene: TRBD1; clone size: few; CDR3 DNA: TGCAGTGCCCAGGGGGGGAACACTGAAGCTTTCTTT; CDR3 protein: CSAQGGNTEAFF
V gene: TRBV5-1; J gene: TRBJ2-1; D gene: -; clone size: many; CDR3 DNA: TGCGCCAGCAGCTTGGCCGTTGCTGAGAATGAGCAGTTCTTC; CDR3 protein: CASSLAVAENEQFF
V gene: TRBV20-1; J gene: TRBJ2-5; D gene: TRBD2; clone size: many; CDR3 DNA: TGCAGTGCTAGCTCCCTGATTAGCGGGGGAAAGACCCAGTACTTC; CDR3 protein: CSASSLISGGKTQYF
V gene: TRBV2; J gene: TRBJ2-1; D gene: TRBD2; clone size: -; CDR3 DNA: TGTGCCAGCAGTGAAGTAGCGGGAGGCCCGATCTTC; CDR3 protein: CASSEVAGGPIF
V gene: TRBV28; J gene: TRBJ1-5; D gene: -; clone size: few; CDR3 DNA: TGTGCCAGCAGATCGGGGGGGCAGCCCCAGCATTTT; CDR3 protein: CASRSGGQPQHF
V gene: TRBV5-5; J gene: TRBJ2-7; D gene: -; clone size: -; CDR3 DNA: TGTGCCAGCAGCTACCCTCCCCAAAACGAGCAGTACTTC; CDR3 protein: CASSYPPQNEQYF
V gene: TRBV5-1; J gene: TRBJ2-3; D gene: -; clone size: many; CDR3 DNA: TGCGCCAGCAGCATGGACGCGTCCTCCGATACGCAGTATTTT; CDR3 protein: CASSMDASSDTQYF
V gene: TRBV7-9; J gene: TRBJ2-5; D gene: TRBD1; clone size: few; CDR3 DNA: TGTGCCAGCAGCTTATGGACAGGGGGTGAAGAGACCCAGTACTTC; CDR3 protein: CASSLWTGGEETQYF
V gene: TRBV10-3; J gene: TRBJ1-5; D gene: -; clone size: -; CDR3 DNA: TGTGCCATCAGTTCTCCAGGACGAGATCAGCCCCAGCATTTT; CDR3 protein: CAISSPGRDQPQHF
V gene: TRBV30; J gene: TRBJ1-1; D gene: -; clone size: many; CDR3 DNA: TGTGCCTGGACACCAAGGACACCCAACACTGAAGCTTTCTTT; CDR3 protein: CAWTPRTPNTEAFF
V gene: TRBV4-3; J gene: TRBJ2-3; D gene: -; clone size: -; CDR3 DNA: TGCGCCAGCAGCCAAGAGTATGGGGGCACAGATACGCAGTATTTT; CDR3 protein: CASSQEYGGTDTQYF
V gene: TRBV28; J gene: TRBJ2-7; D gene: -; clone size: many; CDR3 DNA: TGTGCCAGCAGTTTGGGGACCTACCCCGAGCAGTACTTC; CDR3 protein: CASSLGTYPEQYF
V gene: TRBV5-1; J gene: TRBJ1-2; D gene: -; clone size: many; CDR3 DNA: TGCGCCAGCAGCCAAGGGGCCCAGAACTATGGCTACACCTTC; CDR3 protein: CASSQGAQNYGYTF
V gene: TRBV7-9; J gene: TRBJ2-1; D gene: -; clone size: many; CDR3 DNA: TGTGCCAGCAGCTTAGATATCGCTGCCGTGGCGGGAAGTGAGCAGTTCTTC; CDR3 protein: CASSLDIAAVAGSEQFF
V gene: TRBV27; J gene: TRBJ1-1; D gene: TRBD1; clone size: few; CDR3 DNA: TGTGCCAGCCCCCTCCGGGACAGGGGTTGTATCACTGAAGCTTTCTTT; CDR3 protein: CASPLRDRGCITEAFF
V gene: TRBV15; J gene: TRBJ2-1; D gene: TRBD2; clone size: few; CDR3 DNA: TGTGCCACCGGCGGGACTAGCGGGAGGGCCCGGCAGTTCTTC; CDR3 protein: CATGGTSGRARQFF
V gene: TRBV5-1; J gene: TRBJ1-6; D gene: TRBD1; clone size: -; CDR3 DNA: TGCGCCAGCAGCCGGGACAGCCCCATGGGTTCACCCCTCCACTTT; CDR3 protein: CASSRDSPMGSPLHF
V gene: TRBV3-1; J gene: TRBJ1-1; D gene: -; clone size: few; CDR3 DNA: TGTGCCAGCAGCCAAGAGGTCGGGAACACTGAAGCTTTCTTT; CDR3 protein: CASSQEVGNTEAFF
V gene: TRBV3-1; J gene: TRBJ2-1; D gene: -; clone size: few; CDR3 DNA: TGTGCCAGCAGCCAAGAAGGGCAGGGGAACAATGAGCAGTTCTTC; CDR3 protein: CASSQEGQGNNEQFF
V gene: TRBV4-1; J gene: TRBJ1-1; D gene: -; clone size: -; CDR3 DNA: TGCGCCAGCAGCCAGGAAAAAATCGGGAACACTGAAGCTTTCTTT; CDR3 protein: CASSQEKIGNTEAFF